Listed below are T cell receptor beta chains from one sample, sequenced in a study of CD4 T cells in relation to SARS-CoV-2 and coronaviruses. Repertoires were generated with immunoSEQ multiplex PCR, while TCRdb's copy carries only in-frame clones and drops some. Here the sample spans approximately 70,000 clones, over 85% being singletons. The sample was naive CD4+ T cells from PBMCs. Receptor source: a human donor in good health. CDR3s include the opening cysteine and the closing phenylalanine or tryptophan. The D gene is left open where the match is weak. Expanded clones are given a class, and other clones once, few, many or no size at all.

d_call: TRBD1
clone_size: once
j_call: TRBJ2-7
v_call: TRBV7-6
cdr3_nt: TGTGCCAGCAGCTTCAACCAGGGGGCCTACGAGCAGTACTTC
cdr3_aa: CASSFNQGAYEQYF

d_call: TRBD1
clone_size: .
j_call: TRBJ1-6
v_call: TRBV5-4
cdr3_nt: TGTGCCAGCAGGGTTACAGGGGGAGCTCTCAATTCACCCCTCCACTTT
cdr3_aa: CASRVTGGALNSPLHF

d_call: .
clone_size: .
j_call: TRBJ2-7
v_call: TRBV5-1
cdr3_nt: TGCGCCAGCAGATCCGTCTACGAGCAGTACTTC
cdr3_aa: CASRSVYEQYF

d_call: TRBD2
clone_size: .
j_call: TRBJ2-5
v_call: TRBV6-1
cdr3_nt: TGTGCCAGCAGTGCGTCCGGGACTAGCGGGACGTACCAAGAGACCCAGTACTTC
cdr3_aa: CASSASGTSGTYQETQYF

d_call: TRBD1
clone_size: .
j_call: TRBJ1-6
v_call: TRBV7-2
cdr3_nt: TGTGCCAGCAGGGTCGGGACAGGGCTTTCACCCCTCCACTTT
cdr3_aa: CASRVGTGLSPLHF

d_call: .
clone_size: .
j_call: TRBJ1-1
v_call: TRBV11-2
cdr3_nt: TGTGCCAGCAGCTTAACGGGAGATGGGACTGAAGCTTTCTTT
cdr3_aa: CASSLTGDGTEAFF

d_call: TRBD1
clone_size: .
j_call: TRBJ1-1
v_call: TRBV25-1
cdr3_nt: TGTGCCAGCAGTGGTACGACAGGGGGCTTTGAAGCTTTCTTT
cdr3_aa: CASSGTTGGFEAFF

d_call: TRBD1
clone_size: .
j_call: TRBJ2-5
v_call: TRBV7-3
cdr3_nt: TGTGCCAGCAGCTTTGACAGGGGGGAAGAGACCCAGTACTTC
cdr3_aa: CASSFDRGEETQYF

d_call: TRBD1
clone_size: few
j_call: TRBJ2-7
v_call: TRBV24-1
cdr3_nt: TGTGCCACCAGTGACCAAGACAGGGGTGTGGAAGAGCAGTACTTC
cdr3_aa: CATSDQDRGVEEQYF

d_call: .
clone_size: .
j_call: TRBJ1-5
v_call: TRBV5-1
cdr3_nt: TGCGCCAGCAGCTTGGCGGGGATGAGCAATCAGCCCCAGCATTTT
cdr3_aa: CASSLAGMSNQPQHF

d_call: TRBD1
clone_size: .
j_call: TRBJ2-7
v_call: TRBV18
cdr3_nt: TGTGCCAGCTCCCCCGGACAGGGGGGTAGCTACGAGCAGTACTTC
cdr3_aa: CASSPGQGGSYEQYF